The T cell receptor beta chain described here comes from a study of blood T cell repertoires in COVID-19. Study at large: Whether acute or convalescent, the COVID-19 samples came from the United States, Italy and Spain. Sources were T cells, B-cell-depleted T cells, or PBMCs; the material itself was cDNA or gDNA.

Original handling: Researchers report that nucleated cell counts were estimated from reference gene primer amplification. Produced via immunoSEQ multiplex PCR; TCRdb's table is partial and in-frame only. The DNA was the basis for D and trimming; V, J and clone size are from that table. The sample holds over 150,000 clones; around 83% are singletons and the top ten take roughly 7%. This CDR3 is built from 15 residues. Trimming took 7 bases from V and 2 from J, leaving 15 bases between them. In germline, CDR1 is PRHDT, CDR2 FYEKMQ (reference sequence). The specimen was peripheral blood. This TCR derives from a man in his fifties or sixties with active or convalescent COVID-19. This rearrangement joins TRBV13 to TRBJ1-3; D may be TRBD1 (5 bases). CDR3 region: CASTMGRTPGNTIYF. The CDR3 DNA is TGTGCCAGCACCATGGGGCGAACCCCTGGAAACACCATATATTTT.